This T cell receptor (beta chain) was sequenced during a study of cytomegalovirus exposure and HLA in healthy donors. Across the study: Membership in the Caucasian-associated ancestry cluster was found for around four fifths of approximately 400 genotyped donors. Overall study findings and caveats: A prior analysis recorded that most TCR beta V segments were productive about 87% or about 30% of the time. Rare TCR sequences dominated, though some public TCRs recurred in many donors.

Primers: 60 Vbeta forward and 13 Jbeta reverse. Profiling relied on immunoSEQ multiplex PCR, and the TCRdb table lists in-frame clones only, not all of them. The repertoire has 200,000 to 250,000 clones, roughly 70% of them found once; the top ten carry 1.5% to 2%. V was clipped by 5 bases and J by 8 bases, with 15 bases between them. The CDR3 has 13 residues. Per germline, CDR1 SEHNR and CDR2 FQNEAQ (reference sequence). Points on this clone: Its specificity is not known.

V gene TRBV7-9 combines with J gene TRBJ1-1; maybe TRBD1 (5 bases). Sequenced material: PBMCs. This clonotype originated in a woman in her twenties or thirties in good health and CMV-seronegative. CDR3 region: CASSGGASGEAFF. CDR3 nucleotides: TGTGCCAGCAGCGGAGGGGCTTCTGGGGAAGCTTTCTTT. Full variable domain (missing parts from reference TRBV7-9 and TRBJ1-1): DTGVSQNPRHKITKRGQNVTFRCDPISEHNRLYWYRQTLGQGPEFLTYFQNEAQLEKSRLLSDRFSAERPKGSFSTLEIQRTEQGDSAMYLCASSGGASGEAFFGQGTRLTVV.